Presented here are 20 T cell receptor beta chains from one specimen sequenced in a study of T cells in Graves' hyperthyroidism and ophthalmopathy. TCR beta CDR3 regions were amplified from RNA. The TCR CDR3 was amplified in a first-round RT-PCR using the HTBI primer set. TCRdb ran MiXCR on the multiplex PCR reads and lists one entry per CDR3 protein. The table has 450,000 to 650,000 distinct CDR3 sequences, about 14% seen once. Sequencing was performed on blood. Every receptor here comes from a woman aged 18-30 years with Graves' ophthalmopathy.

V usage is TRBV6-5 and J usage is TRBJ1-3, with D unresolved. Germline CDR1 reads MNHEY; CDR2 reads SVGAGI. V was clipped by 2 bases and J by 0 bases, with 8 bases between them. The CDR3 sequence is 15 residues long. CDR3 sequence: CASSYLAASGNTIYF. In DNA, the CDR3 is TGTGCCAGCAGTTACCTAGCAGCCTCTGGAAACACCATATATTTT.

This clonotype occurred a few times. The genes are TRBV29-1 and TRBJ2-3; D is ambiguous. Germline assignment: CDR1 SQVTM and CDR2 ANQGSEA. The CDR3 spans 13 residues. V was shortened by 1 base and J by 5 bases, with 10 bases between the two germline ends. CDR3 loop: CSVEANIGDTQYF. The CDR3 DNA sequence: TGCAGCGTTGAAGCTAACATAGGAGATACGCAGTATTTT.

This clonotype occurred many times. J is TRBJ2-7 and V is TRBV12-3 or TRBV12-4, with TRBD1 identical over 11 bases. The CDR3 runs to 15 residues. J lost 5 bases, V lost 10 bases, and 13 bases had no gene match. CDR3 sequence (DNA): TGTGCCACCTCAACCGCTTGGGACAGGGGGGACGAGCAGTACTTC. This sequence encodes CATSTAWDRGDEQYF.

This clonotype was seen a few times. CDR3 residues: CASTHALAGGDEQFF. The CDR3 nucleotides read TGTGCCAGCACACATGCACTAGCGGGGGGGGATGAGCAGTTCTTC. The chain links TRBV6-1 to TRBJ2-1, with TRBD2 matching 13 bases. This CDR3 has 15 amino acids. V was clipped by 7 bases and J by 8 bases; unmatched bases: 8. Germline CDR1 is MNHNS and CDR2 is SASEGT.

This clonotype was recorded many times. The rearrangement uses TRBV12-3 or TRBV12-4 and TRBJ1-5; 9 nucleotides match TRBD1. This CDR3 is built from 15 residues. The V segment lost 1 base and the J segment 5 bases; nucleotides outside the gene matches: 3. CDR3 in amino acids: CASSLGTGVYQPQHF. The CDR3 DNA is TGTGCCAGCAGTTTAGGGACAGGGGTGTATCAGCCCCAGCATTTT.

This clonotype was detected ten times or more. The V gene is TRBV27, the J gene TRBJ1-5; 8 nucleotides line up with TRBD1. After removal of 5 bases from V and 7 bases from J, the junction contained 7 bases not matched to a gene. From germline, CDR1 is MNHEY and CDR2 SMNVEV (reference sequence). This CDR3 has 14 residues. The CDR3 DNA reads TGTGCCAGCAGTCCAGGGGGCGCGGAACAGCCCCAGCATTTT. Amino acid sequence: CASSPGGAEQPQHF.

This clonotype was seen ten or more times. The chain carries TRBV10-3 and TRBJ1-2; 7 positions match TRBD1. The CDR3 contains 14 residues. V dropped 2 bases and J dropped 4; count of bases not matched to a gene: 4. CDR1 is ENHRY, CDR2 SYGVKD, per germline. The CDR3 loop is CAISEQGQFYGYTF. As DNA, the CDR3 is TGTGCCATCAGTGAGCAGGGACAGTTCTATGGCTACACCTTC.

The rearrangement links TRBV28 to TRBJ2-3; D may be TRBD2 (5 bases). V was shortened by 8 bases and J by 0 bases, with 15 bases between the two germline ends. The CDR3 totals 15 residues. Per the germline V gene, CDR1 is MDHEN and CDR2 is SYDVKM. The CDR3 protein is CASSLSGVSTDTQYF. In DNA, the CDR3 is TGTGCCAGCTCCCTATCCGGGGTAAGCACAGATACGCAGTATTTT. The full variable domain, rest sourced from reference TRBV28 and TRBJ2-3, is DVKVTQSSRYLVKRTGEKVFLECVQDMDHENMFWYRQDPGLGLRLIYFSYDVKMKEKGDIPEGYSVSREKKERFSLILESASTNQTSMYLCASSLSGVSTDTQYFGPGTRLTVL.

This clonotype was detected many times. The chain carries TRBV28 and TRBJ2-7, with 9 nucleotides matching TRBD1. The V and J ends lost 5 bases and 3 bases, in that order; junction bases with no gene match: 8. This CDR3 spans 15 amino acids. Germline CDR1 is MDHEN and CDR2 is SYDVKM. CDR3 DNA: TGTGCCAGCAGTCCTCGGGACAGGGATTACTACGAGCAGTACTTC. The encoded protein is CASSPRDRDYYEQYF.

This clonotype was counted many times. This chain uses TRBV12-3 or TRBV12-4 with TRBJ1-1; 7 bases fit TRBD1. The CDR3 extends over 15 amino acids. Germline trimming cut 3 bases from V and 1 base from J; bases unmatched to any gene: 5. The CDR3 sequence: CASSFETGWNTEAFF. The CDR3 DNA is TGTGCCAGCAGTTTCGAGACAGGGTGGAACACTGAAGCTTTCTTT.

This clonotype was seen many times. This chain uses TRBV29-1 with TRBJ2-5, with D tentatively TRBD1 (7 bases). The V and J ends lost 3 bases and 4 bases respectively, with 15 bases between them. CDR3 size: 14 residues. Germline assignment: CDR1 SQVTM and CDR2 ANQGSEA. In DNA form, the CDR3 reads TGCAGCGTTGAGCCCAGACAGGGACTAGAGACCCAGTACTTC. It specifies CSVEPRQGLETQYF.

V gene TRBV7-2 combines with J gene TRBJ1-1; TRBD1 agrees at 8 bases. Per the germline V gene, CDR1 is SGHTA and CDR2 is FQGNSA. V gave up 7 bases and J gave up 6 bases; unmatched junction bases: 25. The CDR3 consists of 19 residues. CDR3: CASIPSGRDRLGTNAEAFF. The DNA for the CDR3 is TGTGCCAGCATCCCCTCGGGGAGGGACAGGCTCGGGACCAACGCTGAAGCTTTCTTT.

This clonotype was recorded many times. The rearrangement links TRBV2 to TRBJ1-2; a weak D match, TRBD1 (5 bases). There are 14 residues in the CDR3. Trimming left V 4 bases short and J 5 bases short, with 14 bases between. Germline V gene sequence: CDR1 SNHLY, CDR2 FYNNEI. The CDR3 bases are TGTGCCAGCAGTGTCGGGGGATTAGGGTATGGCTACACCTTC. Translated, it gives CASSVGGLGYGYTF.

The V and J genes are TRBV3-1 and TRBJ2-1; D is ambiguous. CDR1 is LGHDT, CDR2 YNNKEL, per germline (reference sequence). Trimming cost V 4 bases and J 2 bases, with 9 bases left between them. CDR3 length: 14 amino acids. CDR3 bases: TGTGCCAGCAGCCTATCAGCCCCCTACAATGAGCAGTTCTTC. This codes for CASSLSAPYNEQFF.

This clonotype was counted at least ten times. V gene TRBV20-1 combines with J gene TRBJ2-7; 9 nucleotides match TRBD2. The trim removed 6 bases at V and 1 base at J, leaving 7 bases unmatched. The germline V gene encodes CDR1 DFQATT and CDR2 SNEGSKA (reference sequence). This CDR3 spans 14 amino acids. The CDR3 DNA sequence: TGCAGTGCACCCGGGACTAGCAATTCCTACGAGCAGTACTTC. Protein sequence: CSAPGTSNSYEQYF.

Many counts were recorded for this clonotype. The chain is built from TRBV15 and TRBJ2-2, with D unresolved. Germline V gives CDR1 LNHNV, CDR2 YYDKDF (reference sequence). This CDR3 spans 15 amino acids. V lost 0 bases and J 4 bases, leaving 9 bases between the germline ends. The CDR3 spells CATSREASPTGELFF. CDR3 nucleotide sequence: TGTGCCACCAGCAGAGAGGCCAGTCCCACCGGGGAGCTGTTTTTT.

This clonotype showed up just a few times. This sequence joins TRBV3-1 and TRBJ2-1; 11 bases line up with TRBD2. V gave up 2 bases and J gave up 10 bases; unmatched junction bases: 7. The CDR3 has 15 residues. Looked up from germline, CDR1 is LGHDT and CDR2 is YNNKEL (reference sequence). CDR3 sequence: CASSQLLAGGREQFF. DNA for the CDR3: TGTGCCAGCAGCCAATTGCTAGCGGGAGGTAGGGAGCAGTTCTTC.

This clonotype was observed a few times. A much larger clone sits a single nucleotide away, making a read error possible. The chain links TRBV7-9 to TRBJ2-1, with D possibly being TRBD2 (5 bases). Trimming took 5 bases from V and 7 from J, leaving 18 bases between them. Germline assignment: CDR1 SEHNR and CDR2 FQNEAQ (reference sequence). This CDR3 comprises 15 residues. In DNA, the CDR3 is TGTGCCAGCAGCCTTAGCCGGCTAACGGGGAATGAGCAGTTCTTC. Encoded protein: CASSLSRLTGNEQFF.

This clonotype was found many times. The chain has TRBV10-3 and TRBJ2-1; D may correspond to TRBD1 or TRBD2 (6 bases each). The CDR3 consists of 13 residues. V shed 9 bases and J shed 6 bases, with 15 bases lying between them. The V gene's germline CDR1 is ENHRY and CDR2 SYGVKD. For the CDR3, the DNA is TGTGCCATTCATACAGGGACTTCCAATGAGCAGTTCTTC. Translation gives CAIHTGTSNEQFF.

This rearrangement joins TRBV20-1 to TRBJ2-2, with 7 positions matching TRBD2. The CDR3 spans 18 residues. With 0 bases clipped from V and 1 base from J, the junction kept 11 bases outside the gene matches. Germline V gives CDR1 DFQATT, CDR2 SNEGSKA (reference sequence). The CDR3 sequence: CSARDLMPSGENTGELFF. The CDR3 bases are TGCAGTGCTAGAGATCTTATGCCTAGCGGCGAGAACACCGGGGAGCTGTTTTTT.